A selection of T cell receptor beta chains follows, all from one sample in a study of blood T cell repertoires in COVID-19. Data came from immunoSEQ multiplex PCR; TCRdb stores just in-frame clones and leaves some out. This repertoire shows 140,000 to 150,000 clones, around 84% found once; its top ten account for approximately 38%. Sequenced material: peripheral blood. These receptors were collected from a human donor in a cohort sampled during active COVID-19. The CDR3 runs from the conserved cysteine through the conserved F or W. A D gene is named only where the DNA matches it firmly. Size is omitted from some rows. Given values are once, few, many or a class for expanded clones.

CDR3 DNA: TGTGCCAGCAGCACCTTAGCGGGGGGTTCCTACAATGAGCAGTTCTTC; CDR3 protein: CASSTLAGGSYNEQFF; CDR3 length: 16; clone size: .; D gene: TRBD2; J gene: TRBJ2-1; V gene: TRBV7-9
CDR3 DNA: TGCGCCAGCAGCCCGGGACAGACTAATGGCTACACCTTC; CDR3 protein: CASSPGQTNGYTF; CDR3 length: 13; clone size: once; D gene: TRBD1; J gene: TRBJ1-2; V gene: TRBV5-1
CDR3 DNA: TGTGCCAGTAGTATAGGGAGGGGCTACACCTTC; CDR3 protein: CASSIGRGYTF; CDR3 length: 11; clone size: .; D gene: .; J gene: TRBJ1-2; V gene: TRBV19
CDR3 DNA: TGTGCCAGCAGCCTTATAGCGGGGGGCCGAGAAGAGACCCAGTACTTC; CDR3 protein: CASSLIAGGREETQYF; CDR3 length: 16; clone size: .; D gene: TRBD2; J gene: TRBJ2-5; V gene: TRBV3-1/TRBV3-2
CDR3 DNA: TGTGCCAGCAGCCCCTTGGGCTCGGGCACAGATACGCAGTATTTT; CDR3 protein: CASSPLGSGTDTQYF; CDR3 length: 15; clone size: .; D gene: .; J gene: TRBJ2-3; V gene: TRBV14
CDR3 DNA: TGTGCCAGCAGCTTAACCGAGCGGATTTCCTACGAGCAGTACTTC; CDR3 protein: CASSLTERISYEQYF; CDR3 length: 15; clone size: .; D gene: .; J gene: TRBJ2-7; V gene: TRBV7-2
CDR3 DNA: TGTGCCAGCTCCAAAGGGACAGGGAACACCGGGGAGCTGTTTTTT; CDR3 protein: CASSKGTGNTGELFF; CDR3 length: 15; clone size: .; D gene: TRBD1; J gene: TRBJ2-2; V gene: TRBV18
CDR3 DNA: TGTGCCAGCAGCGACCGGACAGCGCTGATGGGGGGGAACACCATATATTTT; CDR3 protein: CASSDRTALMGGNTIYF; CDR3 length: 17; clone size: .; D gene: .; J gene: TRBJ1-3; V gene: TRBV9
CDR3 DNA: TGTGCCAGCAGCTTAGCTGGGAGGACTGAAGCTTTCTTT; CDR3 protein: CASSLAGRTEAFF; CDR3 length: 13; clone size: .; D gene: .; J gene: TRBJ1-1; V gene: TRBV11-2
CDR3 DNA: TGTGCCAGCAGTTTAGCGGGACAGCCCACAGATACGCAGTATTTT; CDR3 protein: CASSLAGQPTDTQYF; CDR3 length: 15; clone size: .; D gene: .; J gene: TRBJ2-3; V gene: TRBV28
CDR3 DNA: TGCAGCGTCAAATCAGGGGGTAGTTTGTACGAGCAGTACTTC; CDR3 protein: CSVKSGGSLYEQYF; CDR3 length: 14; clone size: .; D gene: TRBD1; J gene: TRBJ2-7; V gene: TRBV29-1
CDR3 DNA: TGTGCCAGCAGCCCGGGTTCGGTGACCGAGCAGTACTTC; CDR3 protein: CASSPGSVTEQYF; CDR3 length: 13; clone size: .; D gene: .; J gene: TRBJ2-7; V gene: TRBV6-5
CDR3 DNA: TGTGCCAGCAGCTTAACCCCCGGGGGGCAGCAGTTCTTC; CDR3 protein: CASSLTPGGQQFF; CDR3 length: 13; clone size: .; D gene: .; J gene: TRBJ2-1; V gene: TRBV7-2
CDR3 DNA: TGTGCCAGCAGTTTCCCCGGGACAGGGGAATTGGGTGAGCAGTTCTTC; CDR3 protein: CASSFPGTGELGEQFF; CDR3 length: 16; clone size: .; D gene: TRBD1; J gene: TRBJ2-1; V gene: TRBV6-5
CDR3 DNA: TGCGCCAGCAGTCGCGACAAGAACTATGGCTACACCTTC; CDR3 protein: CASSRDKNYGYTF; CDR3 length: 13; clone size: .; D gene: .; J gene: TRBJ1-2; V gene: TRBV10-1
CDR3 DNA: TGTGCCAGCAGTTCCCCAAACGCGGGTGGCTACACCTTC; CDR3 protein: CASSSPNAGGYTF; CDR3 length: 13; clone size: .; D gene: .; J gene: TRBJ1-2; V gene: TRBV12-3/TRBV12-4
CDR3 DNA: TGTGCCAGCAGTTATGGGACAGGGGGCGCGAAGGGCTACACCTTC; CDR3 protein: CASSYGTGGAKGYTF; CDR3 length: 15; clone size: .; D gene: TRBD1; J gene: TRBJ1-2; V gene: TRBV6-2/TRBV6-3
CDR3 DNA: TGTGCCAGCAGTCCCGCAGGGGTCGGTCAGCCCCAGCATTTT; CDR3 protein: CASSPAGVGQPQHF; CDR3 length: 14; clone size: .; D gene: .; J gene: TRBJ1-5; V gene: TRBV3-1/TRBV3-2
CDR3 DNA: TGTGCCAGTAGTAGATACCCGCTTCGGACAGTCGACAATTCACCCCTCCACTTT; CDR3 protein: CASSRYPLRTVDNSPLHF; CDR3 length: 18; clone size: .; D gene: .; J gene: TRBJ1-6; V gene: TRBV19
CDR3 DNA: TGTGCCAGCACCGCAACAGGGGGCGGATTAGGGGGCTATGGCTACACCTTC; CDR3 protein: CASTATGGGLGGYGYTF; CDR3 length: 17; clone size: once; D gene: TRBD1; J gene: TRBJ1-2; V gene: TRBV11-2
CDR3 DNA: TGCGCCAGCAGCTTGGGGGGGCAGCCTGGAAACACCATATATTTT; CDR3 protein: CASSLGGQPGNTIYF; CDR3 length: 15; clone size: .; D gene: .; J gene: TRBJ1-3; V gene: TRBV5-1
CDR3 DNA: TGTGCCAGCAGCCGCCGTGGGGGGGTCCATGGCTACACCTTC; CDR3 protein: CASSRRGGVHGYTF; CDR3 length: 14; clone size: .; D gene: .; J gene: TRBJ1-2; V gene: TRBV14
CDR3 DNA: TGTGCCAGTAGTCCTGGACAGGGTGAGGGCTACACCTTC; CDR3 protein: CASSPGQGEGYTF; CDR3 length: 13; clone size: .; D gene: TRBD1; J gene: TRBJ1-2; V gene: TRBV19
CDR3 DNA: TGTGCCAGCAGGAGGGACAGGGGTAATTCACCCCTCCACTTT; CDR3 protein: CASRRDRGNSPLHF; CDR3 length: 14; clone size: .; D gene: TRBD1; J gene: TRBJ1-6; V gene: TRBV2
CDR3 DNA: TGTGCCAGCAGCTTTGGGCGGGAGTATGGCTACACCTTC; CDR3 protein: CASSFGREYGYTF; CDR3 length: 13; clone size: .; D gene: .; J gene: TRBJ1-2; V gene: TRBV7-9
CDR3 DNA: TGTGCCAGCAGTTCAGGCTCTGGAAACACCATATATTTT; CDR3 protein: CASSSGSGNTIYF; CDR3 length: 13; clone size: .; D gene: .; J gene: TRBJ1-3; V gene: TRBV28